This T cell receptor beta chain was profiled in a study of blood T cell repertoires in COVID-19 (dated by TCRdb to 2018 to 2020). Broadly, across the study: Collaborator samples came from the United States, Italy and Spain and covered acute and convalescent phases of COVID-19. The prospective study material was composed of cDNA or gDNA derived from T cells, B-cell-depleted T cells, or PBMCs. Deeply sampled blood TCRbeta repertoires from subjects exposed to, actively infected with, or recovered from COVID-19 were included in the dataset. The repertoires were released in a freely available public database meant as a resource for research on the immune response to SARS-CoV-2. The samples were drawn from the first 160 participants of the ongoing ImmuneRACE study and from 1,254 subjects provided by 6 global collaborators. Sample metadata almost always included a de-identified subject ID, COVID-19 status, age in years and sex. Where available, HLA class I and class II types were obtained from metadata supplied by the sample provider rather than from assay-based typing. Results the study describes overall, beyond this receptor: The amount of clinical and demographic metadata varied by source and participant and was provided uncurated.

TCRbeta CDR3 regions were amplified from genomic DNA using the immunoSEQ Assay, a bias-controlled multiplex PCR. Per the original workflow: The number of nucleated cells in each sample was estimated from the amplification of reference gene primers within the assay. To quantify the absolute abundance of each unique TCRbeta CDR3 rearrangement, sequence reads were collapsed and filtered. For each sample, productive Simpson clonality was calculated by taking the square root of Simpson's diversity index across productive rearrangements. TCRdb re-hosts the immuneACCESS table, in-frame sequences only. Its copies lack some clones; in the studies checked, an unresolved V gene accounts for under half of them, and the cause for the rest is not known. Clone size and the V and J calls come from that table; the DNA yielded D and trimming. The sample table lists 310,000 or so clones, roughly 85% of them with a count of one. Together, the top ten hold 5.5% to 7% of the sample.

A note on this clone: Its antigen target is currently unknown. No qualities accompany the bases; no much larger clone lies one base away.

In the prospective study, participants were roughly 18 to 95 years old, resided in 25 or so geographic areas of the United States, and were enrolled through a virtual design. Cohort assignment in the prospective study relied on participant-reported clinical history from a screening survey and a study questionnaire. ImmuneRACE Cohort 3 recovered participants were defined by two consecutive negative NP/OP PCR tests, healthcare professional clearance, or symptom resolution. In the prospective study, whole blood, serum and a nasopharyngeal or oropharyngeal swab were collected from each participant by mobile phlebotomists. Over an approximately 2-month period, participants in the prospective study had the option of providing additional blood draws and questionnaires. Prospective study blood samples were shipped either frozen or at room temperature before DNA extraction. For CDR1 and CDR2, the germline V gene (reference sequence) lists MNHEY and SMNVEV. V loses 0 bases of germline sequence and J loses 4 bases, and the interval between the two ends is 9 bases. The CDR3 runs 15 residues from the cysteine to the phenylalanine. Just CDR3 DNA is preserved here, 45 bases in frame from base 1.

The sequence was obtained from a woman between 25 and 40 years old who had recovered from COVID-19. The receptor chain draws on TRBV27 and TRBJ2-2; the D gene is possibly TRBD1, with 6 bases matching. The sequenced sample consisted of PBMCs or T cells enriched from blood (not recorded which). The CDR3 protein is CASSLSAGVTGELFF. The sequenced DNA: TGTGCCAGCAGTTTATCGGCAGGGGTCACCGGGGAGCTGTTTTTT.